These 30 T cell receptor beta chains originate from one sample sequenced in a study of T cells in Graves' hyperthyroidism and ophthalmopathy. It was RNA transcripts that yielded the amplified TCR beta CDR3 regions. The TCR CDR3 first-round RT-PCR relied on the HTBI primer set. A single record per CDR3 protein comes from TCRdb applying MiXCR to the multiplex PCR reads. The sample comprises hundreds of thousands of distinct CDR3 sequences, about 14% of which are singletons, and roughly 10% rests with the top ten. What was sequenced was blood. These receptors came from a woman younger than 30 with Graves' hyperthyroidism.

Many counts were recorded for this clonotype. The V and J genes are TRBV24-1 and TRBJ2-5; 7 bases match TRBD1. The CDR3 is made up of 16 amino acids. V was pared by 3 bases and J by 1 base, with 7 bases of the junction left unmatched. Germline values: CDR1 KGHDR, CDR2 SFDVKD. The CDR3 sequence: CATSDPTGQSQETQYF. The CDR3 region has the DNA TGTGCCACCAGTGATCCAACGGGACAGTCCCAAGAGACCCAGTACTTC.

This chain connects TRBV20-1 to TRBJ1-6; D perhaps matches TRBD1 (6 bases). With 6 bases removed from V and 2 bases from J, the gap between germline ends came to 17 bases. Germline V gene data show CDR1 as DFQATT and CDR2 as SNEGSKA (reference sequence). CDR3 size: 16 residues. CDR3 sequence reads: CSAPPQGVPYNSPLHF. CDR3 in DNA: TGCAGTGCCCCCCCACAGGGCGTTCCCTATAATTCACCCCTCCACTTT.

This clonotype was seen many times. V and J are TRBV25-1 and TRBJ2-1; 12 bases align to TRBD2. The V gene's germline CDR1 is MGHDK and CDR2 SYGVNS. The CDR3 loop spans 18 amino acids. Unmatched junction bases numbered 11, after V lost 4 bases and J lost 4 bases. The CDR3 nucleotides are TGTGCCAGCAGTGTACCGCTAGCGGGGGGGGGGATGTACAATGAGCAGTTCTTC. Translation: CASSVPLAGGGMYNEQFF.

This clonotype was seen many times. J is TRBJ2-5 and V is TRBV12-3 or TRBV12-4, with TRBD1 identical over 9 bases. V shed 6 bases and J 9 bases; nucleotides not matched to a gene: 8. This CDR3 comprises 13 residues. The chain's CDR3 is CASRGQGQGSQYF. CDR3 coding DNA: TGTGCCAGCAGGGGACAGGGTCAGGGGTCCCAGTACTTC.

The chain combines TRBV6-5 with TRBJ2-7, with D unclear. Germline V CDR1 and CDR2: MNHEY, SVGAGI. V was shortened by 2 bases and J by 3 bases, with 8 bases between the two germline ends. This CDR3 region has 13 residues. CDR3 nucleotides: TGTGCCAGCAGTTACGGGAATTTCTACGAGCAGTACTTC. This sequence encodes CASSYGNFYEQYF.

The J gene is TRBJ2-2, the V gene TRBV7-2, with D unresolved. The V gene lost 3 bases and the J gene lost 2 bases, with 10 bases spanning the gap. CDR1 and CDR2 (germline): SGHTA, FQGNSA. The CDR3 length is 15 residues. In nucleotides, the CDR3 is TGTGCCAGCAGCTTGCAGCCTAGAAACACCGGGGAGCTGTTTTTT. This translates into CASSLQPRNTGELFF.

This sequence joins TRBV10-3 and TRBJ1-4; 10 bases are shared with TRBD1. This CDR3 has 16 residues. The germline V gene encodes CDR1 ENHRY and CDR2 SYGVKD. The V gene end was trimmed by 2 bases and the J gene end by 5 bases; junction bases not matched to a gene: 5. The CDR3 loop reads CAISELWGQGNEKLFF. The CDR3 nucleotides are TGTGCCATCAGTGAGCTTTGGGGACAGGGGAATGAAAAACTGTTTTTT.

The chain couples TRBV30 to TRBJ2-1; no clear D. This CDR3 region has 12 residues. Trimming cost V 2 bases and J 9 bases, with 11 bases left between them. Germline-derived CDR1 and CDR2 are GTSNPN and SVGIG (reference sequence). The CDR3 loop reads CAWSYALGEQFF. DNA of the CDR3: TGTGCCTGGAGTTACGCCCTAGGTGAGCAGTTCTTC.

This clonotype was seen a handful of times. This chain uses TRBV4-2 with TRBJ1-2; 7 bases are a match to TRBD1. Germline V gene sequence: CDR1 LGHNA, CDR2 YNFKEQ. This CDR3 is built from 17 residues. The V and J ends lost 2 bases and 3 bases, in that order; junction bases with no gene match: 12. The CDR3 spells CASSQIQGRNNHYGYTF. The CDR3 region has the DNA TGTGCCAGCAGCCAAATACAGGGGCGCAATAACCACTATGGCTACACCTTC.

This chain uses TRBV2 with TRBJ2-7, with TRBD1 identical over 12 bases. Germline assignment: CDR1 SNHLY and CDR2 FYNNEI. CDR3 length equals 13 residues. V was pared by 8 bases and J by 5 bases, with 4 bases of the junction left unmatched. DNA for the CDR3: TGTGCCAGCGGGGGGACAGGGGGCAACGAGCAGTACTTC. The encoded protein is CASGGTGGNEQYF.

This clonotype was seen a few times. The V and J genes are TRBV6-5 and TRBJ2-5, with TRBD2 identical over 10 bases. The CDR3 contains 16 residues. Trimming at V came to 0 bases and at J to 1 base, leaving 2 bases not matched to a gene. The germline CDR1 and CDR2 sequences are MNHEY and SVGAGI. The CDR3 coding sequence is TGTGCCAGCAGTTACTCGGCTAGCGGGGGCCAAGAGACCCAGTACTTC. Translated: CASSYSASGGQETQYF.

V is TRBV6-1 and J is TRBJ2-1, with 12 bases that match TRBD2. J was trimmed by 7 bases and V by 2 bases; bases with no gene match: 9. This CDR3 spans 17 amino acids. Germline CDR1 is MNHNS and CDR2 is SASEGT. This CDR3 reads CASSEPRLAGALNEQFF. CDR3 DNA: TGTGCCAGCAGTGAACCCCGACTAGCGGGAGCGCTTAATGAGCAGTTCTTC.

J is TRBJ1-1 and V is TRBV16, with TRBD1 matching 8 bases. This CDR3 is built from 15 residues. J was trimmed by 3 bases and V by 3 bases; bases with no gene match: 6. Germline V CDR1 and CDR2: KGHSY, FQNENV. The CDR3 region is CASSHMGTGDTEAFF. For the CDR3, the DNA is TGTGCCAGCAGCCATATGGGGACAGGTGACACTGAAGCTTTCTTT.

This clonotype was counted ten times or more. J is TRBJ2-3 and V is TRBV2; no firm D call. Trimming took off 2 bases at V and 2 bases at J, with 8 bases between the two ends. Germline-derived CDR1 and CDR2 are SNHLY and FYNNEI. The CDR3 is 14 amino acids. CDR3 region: CASSESVHTDTQYF. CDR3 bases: TGTGCCAGCAGTGAATCAGTGCACACAGATACGCAGTATTTT.

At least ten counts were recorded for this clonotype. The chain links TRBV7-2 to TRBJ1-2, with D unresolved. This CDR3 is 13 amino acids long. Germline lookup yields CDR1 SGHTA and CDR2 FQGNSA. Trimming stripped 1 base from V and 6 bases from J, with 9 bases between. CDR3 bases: TGTGCCAGCAGCTTAGAATCGTGGGATGGCTACACCTTC. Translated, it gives CASSLESWDGYTF.

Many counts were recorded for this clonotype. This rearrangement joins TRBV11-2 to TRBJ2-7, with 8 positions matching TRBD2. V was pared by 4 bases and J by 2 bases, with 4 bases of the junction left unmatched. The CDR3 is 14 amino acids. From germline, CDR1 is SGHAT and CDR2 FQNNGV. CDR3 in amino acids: CASSYGTSTYEQYF. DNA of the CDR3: TGTGCCAGCAGCTACGGGACTAGTACCTACGAGCAGTACTTC.

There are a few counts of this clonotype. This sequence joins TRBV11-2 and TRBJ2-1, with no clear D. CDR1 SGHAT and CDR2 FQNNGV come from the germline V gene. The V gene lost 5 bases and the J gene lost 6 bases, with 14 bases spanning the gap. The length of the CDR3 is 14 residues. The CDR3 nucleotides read TGTGCCAGCAGCAGGGCTCGAGTCATCAATGAGCAGTTCTTC. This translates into CASSRARVINEQFF.

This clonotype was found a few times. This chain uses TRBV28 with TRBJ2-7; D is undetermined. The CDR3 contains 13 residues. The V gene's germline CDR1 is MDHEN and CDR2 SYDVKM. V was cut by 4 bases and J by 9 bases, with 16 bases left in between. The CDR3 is CASSSPALSGQYF. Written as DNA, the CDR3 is TGTGCCAGCAGTTCACCCGCCCTTTCCGGGCAGTACTTC.

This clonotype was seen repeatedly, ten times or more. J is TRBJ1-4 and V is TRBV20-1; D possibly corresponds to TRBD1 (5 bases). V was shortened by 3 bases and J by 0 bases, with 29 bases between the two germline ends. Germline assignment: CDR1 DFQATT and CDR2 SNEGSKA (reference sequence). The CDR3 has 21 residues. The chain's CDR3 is CSARAPKTARQTHATNEKLFF. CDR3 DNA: TGCAGTGCTAGGGCTCCAAAGACAGCCCGGCAGACTCACGCAACTAATGAAAAACTGTTTTTT.

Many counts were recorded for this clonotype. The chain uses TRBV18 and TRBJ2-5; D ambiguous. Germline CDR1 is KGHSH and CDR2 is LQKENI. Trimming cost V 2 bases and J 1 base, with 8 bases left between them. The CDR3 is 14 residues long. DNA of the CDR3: TGTGCCAGCTCACCAGTTGCAGGCCAAGAGACCCAGTACTTC. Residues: CASSPVAGQETQYF.

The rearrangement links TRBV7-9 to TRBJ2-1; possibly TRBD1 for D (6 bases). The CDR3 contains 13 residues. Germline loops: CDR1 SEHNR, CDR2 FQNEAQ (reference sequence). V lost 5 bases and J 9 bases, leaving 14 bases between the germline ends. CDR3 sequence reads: CASSPVTGIEQFF. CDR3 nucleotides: TGTGCCAGCAGCCCAGTTACAGGGATTGAGCAGTTCTTC.

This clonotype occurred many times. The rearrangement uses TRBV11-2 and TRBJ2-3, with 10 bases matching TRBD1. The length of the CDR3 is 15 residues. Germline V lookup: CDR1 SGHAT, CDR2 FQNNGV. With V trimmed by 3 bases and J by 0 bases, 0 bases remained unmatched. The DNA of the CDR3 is TGTGCCAGCAGCTTGGGACAGGGGAGCACAGATACGCAGTATTTT. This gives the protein CASSLGQGSTDTQYF.

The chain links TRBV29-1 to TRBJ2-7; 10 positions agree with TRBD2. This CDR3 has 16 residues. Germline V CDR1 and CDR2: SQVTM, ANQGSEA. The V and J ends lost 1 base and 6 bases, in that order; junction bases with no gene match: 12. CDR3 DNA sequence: TGCAGCGTTGAAGGGTCTTTTAGCGGGAGGTACCGCGAGCAGTACTTC. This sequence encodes CSVEGSFSGRYREQYF.

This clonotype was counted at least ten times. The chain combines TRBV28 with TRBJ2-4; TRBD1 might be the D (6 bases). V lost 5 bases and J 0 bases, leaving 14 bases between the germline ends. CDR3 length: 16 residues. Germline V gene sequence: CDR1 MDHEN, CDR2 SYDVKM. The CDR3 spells CASSPMGDIAKNIQYF. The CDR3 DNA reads TGTGCCAGCAGTCCCATGGGGGACATAGCCAAAAACATTCAGTACTTC. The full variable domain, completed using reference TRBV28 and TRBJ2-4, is DVKVTQSSRYLVKRTGEKVFLECVQDMDHENMFWYRQDPGLGLRLIYFSYDVKMKEKGDIPEGYSVSREKKERFSLILESASTNQTSMYLCASSPMGDIAKNIQYFGAGTRLSVL.

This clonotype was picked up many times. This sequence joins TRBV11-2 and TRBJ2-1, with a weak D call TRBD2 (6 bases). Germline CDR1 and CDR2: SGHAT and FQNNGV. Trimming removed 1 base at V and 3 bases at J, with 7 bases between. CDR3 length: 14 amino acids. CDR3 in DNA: TGTGCCAGCAGCTTAGGTAGCGGCTACAATGAGCAGTTCTTC. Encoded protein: CASSLGSGYNEQFF.

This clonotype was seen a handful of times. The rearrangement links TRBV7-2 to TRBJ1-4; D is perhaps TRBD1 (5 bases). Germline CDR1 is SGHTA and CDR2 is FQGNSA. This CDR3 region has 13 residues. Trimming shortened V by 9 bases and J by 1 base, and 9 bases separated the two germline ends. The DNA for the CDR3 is TGTGCCAGTCGGGGCCTAACTAATGAAAAACTGTTTTTT. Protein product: CASRGLTNEKLFF.

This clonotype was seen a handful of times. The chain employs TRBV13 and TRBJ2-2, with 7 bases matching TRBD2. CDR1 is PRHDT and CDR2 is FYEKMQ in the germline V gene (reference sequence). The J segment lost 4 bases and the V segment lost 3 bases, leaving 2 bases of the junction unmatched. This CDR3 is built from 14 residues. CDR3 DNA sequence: TGTGCCAGCAGCTTGGGACTATTCACCGGGGAGCTGTTTTTT. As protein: CASSLGLFTGELFF.

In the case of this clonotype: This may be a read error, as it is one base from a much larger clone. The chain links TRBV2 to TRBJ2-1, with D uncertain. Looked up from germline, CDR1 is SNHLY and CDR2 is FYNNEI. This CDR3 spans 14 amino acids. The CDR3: CASSVGGAINEQSF. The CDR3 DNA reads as TGTGCCAGCAGTGTCGGCGGAGCGATCAATGAGCAGTCCTTC.

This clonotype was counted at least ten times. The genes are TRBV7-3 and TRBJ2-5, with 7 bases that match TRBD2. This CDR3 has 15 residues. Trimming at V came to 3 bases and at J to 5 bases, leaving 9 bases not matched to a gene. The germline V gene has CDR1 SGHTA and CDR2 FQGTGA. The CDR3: CASSFSGGLMETQYF. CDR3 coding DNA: TGTGCCAGCAGCTTCTCGGGGGGTTTGATGGAGACCCAGTACTTC.

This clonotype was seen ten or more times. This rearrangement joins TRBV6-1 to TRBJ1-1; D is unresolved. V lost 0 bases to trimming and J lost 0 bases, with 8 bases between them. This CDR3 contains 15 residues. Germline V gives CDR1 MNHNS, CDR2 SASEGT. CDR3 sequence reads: CASSEAPRVNTEAFF. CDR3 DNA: TGTGCCAGCAGTGAAGCTCCACGGGTGAACACTGAAGCTTTCTTT.